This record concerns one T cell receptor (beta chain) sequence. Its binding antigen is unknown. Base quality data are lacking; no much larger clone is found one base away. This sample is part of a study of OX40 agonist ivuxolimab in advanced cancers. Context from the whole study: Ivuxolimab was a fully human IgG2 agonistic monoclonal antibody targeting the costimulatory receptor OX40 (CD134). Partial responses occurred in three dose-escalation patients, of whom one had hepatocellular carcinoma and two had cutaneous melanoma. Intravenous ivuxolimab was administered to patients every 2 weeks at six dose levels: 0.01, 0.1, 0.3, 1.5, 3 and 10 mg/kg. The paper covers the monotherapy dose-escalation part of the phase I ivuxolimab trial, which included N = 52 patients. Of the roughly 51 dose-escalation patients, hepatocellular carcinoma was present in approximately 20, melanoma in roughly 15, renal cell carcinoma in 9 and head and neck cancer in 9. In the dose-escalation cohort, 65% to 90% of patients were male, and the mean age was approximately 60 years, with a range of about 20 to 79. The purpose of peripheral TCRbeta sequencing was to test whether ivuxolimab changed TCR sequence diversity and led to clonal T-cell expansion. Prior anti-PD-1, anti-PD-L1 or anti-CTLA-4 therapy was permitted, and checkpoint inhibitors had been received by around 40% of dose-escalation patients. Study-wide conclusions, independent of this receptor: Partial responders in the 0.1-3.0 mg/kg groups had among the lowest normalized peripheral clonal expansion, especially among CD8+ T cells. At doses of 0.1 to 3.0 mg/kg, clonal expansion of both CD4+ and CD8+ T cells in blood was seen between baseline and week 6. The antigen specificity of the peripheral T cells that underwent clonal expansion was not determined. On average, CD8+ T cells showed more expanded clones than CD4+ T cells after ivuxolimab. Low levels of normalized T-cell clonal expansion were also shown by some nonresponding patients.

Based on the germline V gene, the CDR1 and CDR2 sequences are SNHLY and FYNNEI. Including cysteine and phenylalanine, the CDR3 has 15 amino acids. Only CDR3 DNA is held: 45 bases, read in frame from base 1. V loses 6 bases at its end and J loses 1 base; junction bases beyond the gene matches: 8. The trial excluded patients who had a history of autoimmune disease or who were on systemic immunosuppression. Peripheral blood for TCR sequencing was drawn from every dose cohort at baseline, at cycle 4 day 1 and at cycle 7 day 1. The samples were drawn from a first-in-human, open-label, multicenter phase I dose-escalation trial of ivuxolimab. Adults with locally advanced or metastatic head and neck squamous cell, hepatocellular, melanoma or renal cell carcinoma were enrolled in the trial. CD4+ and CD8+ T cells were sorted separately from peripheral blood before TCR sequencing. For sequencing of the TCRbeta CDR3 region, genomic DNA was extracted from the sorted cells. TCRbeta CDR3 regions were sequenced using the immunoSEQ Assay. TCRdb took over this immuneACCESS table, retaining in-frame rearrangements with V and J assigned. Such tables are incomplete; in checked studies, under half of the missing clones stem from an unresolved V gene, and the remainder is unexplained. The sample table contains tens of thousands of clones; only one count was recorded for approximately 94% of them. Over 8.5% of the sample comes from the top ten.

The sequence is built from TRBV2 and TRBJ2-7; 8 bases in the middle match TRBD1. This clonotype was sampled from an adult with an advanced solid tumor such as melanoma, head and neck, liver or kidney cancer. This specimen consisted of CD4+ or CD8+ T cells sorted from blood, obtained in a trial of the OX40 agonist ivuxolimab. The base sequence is TGTGCCAGCAGGGCAGGGGGCGGCCCTTCCTACGAGCAGTACTTC. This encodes CASRAGGGPSYEQYF.